This T cell receptor beta chain was documented in a study of blood T cell repertoires in COVID-19. Measured with immunoSEQ multiplex PCR; TCRdb has only the in-frame clones, and not every one. The sample lists roughly 320,000 clones, 85% to 95% occurring once. This CDR3 contains 12 residues. Trimming cost V 9 bases and J 2 bases; bases outside gene matches: 2. Germline V CDR1 and CDR2: SGDLS, YYNGEE. This sequence joins TRBV9 and TRBJ1-3; the match to TRBD1 covers 7 bases. Sequenced material: PBMCs or T cells enriched from blood (not recorded which). This sequence was found in a woman younger than 45 who had been exposed to COVID-19. The CDR3 region is CATRGPGNTIYF. The DNA of the CDR3 is TGTGCCACAAGGGGGCCTGGAAACACCATATATTTT.